A selection of T cell receptor beta chains follows, all from one sample in a study of T cells in localized non-small cell lung cancer. TCRdb's table, derived via immunoSEQ multiplex PCR, lists solely in-frame clones and lacks some. The sample consists of about 40,000 clones, around 81% of them appearing once. Here the sequenced sample was peripheral blood mononuclear cells, taken before any cancer treatment. These receptor sequences come from a male donor at least 60 years old with stage II lung adenocarcinoma. CDR3s include the opening cysteine and the closing phenylalanine or tryptophan. A D gene is named only where the DNA matches it firmly. Part of the rows lack a size; the others show once, few, many or a class for expanded clones.

V	size	D	J	CDR3	DNA
TRBV10-3	NA	TRBD1	TRBJ2-6	CAISKAGTGGRDSGANVLTF	TGTGCCATCAGTAAGGCCGGGACAGGGGGAAGGGACTCTGGGGCCAACGTCCTGACTTTC
TRBV7-3	few	NA	TRBJ1-1	CASSLAGTEAFF	TGTGCCAGCAGCTTGGCTGGCACTGAAGCTTTCTTT
TRBV19	NA	NA	TRBJ1-1	CATQARERNTEAFF	TGTGCCACCCAGGCGAGGGAACGGAACACTGAAGCTTTCTTT
TRBV6-5	NA	TRBD1	TRBJ1-1	CASSRQGNTEAFF	TGTGCCAGCAGTCGACAGGGAAACACTGAAGCTTTCTTT
TRBV9	NA	NA	TRBJ1-2	CASSVGDTRTYGYTF	TGTGCCAGCAGCGTTGGGGACACTCGAACGTACGGCTACACCTTC
TRBV6-1	once	NA	TRBJ1-1	CASRDRMNTEAFF	TGTGCCAGCAGAGACAGAATGAACACTGAAGCTTTCTTT
TRBV4-2	NA	NA	TRBJ2-1	CASSPLGSFSYNEQFF	TGTGCCAGCAGCCCTTTAGGGAGCTTCTCCTACAATGAGCAGTTCTTC
TRBV28	NA	NA	TRBJ1-5	CASSRAAPLSNQPQHF	TGTGCCAGCAGTCGGGCCGCCCCCCTAAGCAATCAGCCCCAGCATTTT
TRBV18	NA	TRBD1	TRBJ1-2	CASSPGQDYYGYTF	TGTGCCAGCTCACCCGGACAGGACTACTATGGCTACACCTTC
TRBV19	NA	NA	TRBJ2-1	CASSIDNTGSYNEQFF	TGTGCCAGTAGTATAGATAATACGGGCTCCTACAATGAGCAGTTCTTC
TRBV4-1	NA	TRBD1	TRBJ1-2	CASSPTGTGSYGYTF	TGCGCCAGCAGCCCCACCGGGACAGGATCCTATGGCTACACCTTC
TRBV27	NA	NA	TRBJ2-1	CASSLTPYNEQFF	TGTGCCAGCAGTTTGACCCCCTACAATGAGCAGTTCTTC
TRBV6-5	NA	TRBD1	TRBJ1-1	CASSRGQVMNTEAFF	TGTGCCAGCAGTCGGGGACAGGTCATGAACACTGAAGCTTTCTTT
TRBV14	NA	NA	TRBJ2-6	CASSHQTGGANVLTF	TGTGCCAGCAGTCACCAAACCGGCGGGGCCAACGTCCTGACTTTC
TRBV29-1	NA	NA	TRBJ2-1	CSVENVEQFF	TGCAGCGTTGAAAATGTTGAGCAGTTCTTC
TRBV7-2	NA	TRBD1	TRBJ2-1	CASSFPDRVYNEQFF	TGTGCCAGCAGCTTCCCGGACAGGGTCTACAATGAGCAGTTCTTC
TRBV28	NA	NA	TRBJ1-2	CVSTAGIRGYTF	TGTGTCAGCACGGCAGGGATCAGAGGCTACACCTTC
TRBV4-3	few	NA	TRBJ1-1	CASSQDAGTEAFF	TGCGCCAGCAGCCAAGATGCCGGGACTGAAGCTTTCTTT
TRBV5-6	NA	TRBD1	TRBJ2-1	CASSTGTAFKDEQFF	TGTGCCAGCAGCACCGGGACAGCCTTTAAGGATGAGCAGTTCTTC
TRBV18	NA	NA	TRBJ2-1	CASSPSGGAWNEQFF	TGTGCCAGCTCACCCTCCGGGGGCGCGTGGAATGAGCAGTTCTTC
TRBV11-1	few	TRBD1	TRBJ1-1	CASRSGQGDTEAFF	TGTGCCAGCAGATCGGGACAGGGGGACACTGAAGCTTTCTTT
TRBV2	NA	NA	TRBJ1-2	CASIRDGEGYTF	TGTGCCAGCATCAGGGACGGGGAAGGCTACACCTTC
TRBV18	NA	TRBD1	TRBJ2-7	CASSPQGANEQYF	TGTGCCAGCTCACCACAGGGGGCAAACGAGCAGTACTTC
TRBV4-3	few	NA	TRBJ2-1	CASSQSTGDNEQFF	TGCGCCAGCAGCCAGTCGACGGGGGACAATGAGCAGTTCTTC
TRBV5-6	NA	NA	TRBJ1-1	CASSLAVGNTEAFF	TGTGCCAGCAGCTTGGCGGTGGGAAACACTGAAGCTTTCTTT
TRBV5-1	few	NA	TRBJ2-5	CASSHPGPTETQYF	TGCGCCAGCAGCCATCCGGGCCCTACAGAGACCCAGTACTTC
TRBV27	NA	NA	TRBJ2-7	CASSLQNSYEQYF	TGTGCCAGCAGTTTACAAAATTCCTACGAGCAGTACTTC
TRBV19	once	NA	TRBJ2-2	CASSDRLTGELFF	TGTGCCAGTAGTGACAGGTTGACCGGGGAGCTGTTTTTT
TRBV7-8	NA	TRBD2	TRBJ2-7	CASSLYSGSSYEQYF	TGTGCCAGCAGCTTATATAGCGGGAGCTCCTACGAGCAGTACTTC
TRBV29-1	few	TRBD1	TRBJ1-2	CSVVGTEGYTF	TGCAGCGTTGTAGGGACAGAGGGCTACACCTTC
TRBV9	NA	NA	TRBJ2-3	CASSPDVDTQYF	TGTGCCAGCAGCCCGGATGTAGATACGCAGTATTTT
TRBV29-1	NA	TRBD2	TRBJ2-1	CTSVRGLAGDEQFF	TGCACCTCTGTCAGGGGACTAGCGGGAGATGAGCAGTTCTTC
TRBV27	NA	TRBD2	TRBJ2-1	CASSFAGGSYNEQFF	TGTGCCAGCAGTTTCGCGGGAGGGTCCTACAATGAGCAGTTCTTC
TRBV5-5	NA	NA	TRBJ1-5	CASSFLGGRNQPQHF	TGTGCCAGCAGCTTTTTAGGGGGTCGAAATCAGCCCCAGCATTTT
TRBV11-2	few	NA	TRBJ1-1	CASSFLVESEAFF	TGTGCCAGCAGCTTCTTAGTGGAGTCTGAAGCTTTCTTT
TRBV7-2	few	NA	TRBJ2-7	CASSYRETYEQYF	TGTGCCAGCAGTTACAGGGAGACCTACGAGCAGTACTTC
TRBV6-1	NA	NA	TRBJ1-3	CASSERGAGGNTIYF	TGTGCCAGCAGTGAACGGGGGGCAGGTGGAAACACCATATATTTT
TRBV15	once	NA	TRBJ2-2	CATSRRVVDGELFF	TGTGCCACCAGCCGCAGGGTTGTGGACGGGGAGCTGTTTTTT
TRBV5-6	NA	NA	TRBJ2-6	CASSLDAGRRSGANVLTF	TGTGCCAGCAGCTTGGACGCGGGGCGCCGATCTGGGGCCAACGTCCTGACTTTC
TRBV15	few	NA	TRBJ1-2	CATSRDLIQGGYGYTF	TGTGCCACCAGCAGAGATCTCATACAGGGCGGCTATGGCTACACCTTC
TRBV18	NA	NA	TRBJ2-3	CASSLERGEATTPDTQYF	TGTGCCAGCTCGCTTGAAAGGGGGGAGGCTACAACACCAGATACGCAGTATTTT
TRBV13	NA	TRBD2	TRBJ2-1	CASSPRTSNYNEQFF	TGTGCCAGCAGCCCCCGGACTAGCAACTACAATGAGCAGTTCTTC
TRBV30	NA	TRBD1	TRBJ2-1	CAWSLGGSSYNEQFF	TGTGCCTGGAGTCTAGGGGGCAGCTCCTACAATGAGCAGTTCTTC
TRBV19	NA	NA	TRBJ1-4	CASSQGYEKLFF	TGTGCCAGTAGCCAGGGATATGAAAAACTGTTTTTT
TRBV6-4	NA	NA	TRBJ2-2	CASSEKSLSGELFF	TGTGCCAGCAGTGAGAAATCCCTTTCCGGGGAGCTGTTTTTT
TRBV7-2	NA	NA	TRBJ1-1	CASRGVRATKAFF	TGTGCCAGCAGAGGAGTTCGGGCGACCAAAGCTTTCTTT
TRBV29-1	few	NA	TRBJ2-2	CSVELGVSTGELFF	TGCAGCGTTGAACTGGGGGTCAGCACCGGGGAGCTGTTTTTT
TRBV5-6	NA	TRBD2	TRBJ2-3	CASSSLTGLAGAFTDTQYF	TGTGCCAGCAGCTCCCTAACTGGACTAGCGGGAGCCTTCACAGATACGCAGTATTTT
TRBV30	NA	NA	TRBJ2-7	CAWRISASYEQYF	TGTGCCTGGAGAATCTCCGCGTCCTACGAGCAGTACTTC
TRBV19	NA	TRBD2	TRBJ2-1	CASRDGRAKQFF	TGTGCCAGTAGAGACGGGAGGGCGAAGCAGTTCTTC
TRBV15	once	NA	TRBJ2-7	CATSRDSVLGRHEQYF	TGTGCCACCAGCAGAGATTCCGTTCTGGGGAGACACGAGCAGTACTTC